These 29 T cell receptor beta chains originate from one sample sequenced in a study of T-cell reconstitution after alpha-beta-depleted transplantation in children. Notes on the study in general: It was reported that alpha-beta T cells came from several hundred expanded graft clones (about two months after transplant).

Using unique molecular identifiers, the investigators prepared the TCRbeta library. Via MiXCR, TCRdb re-called the PCR reads, giving one row per CDR3 protein. The sample yields approximately 32,000 distinct CDR3 sequences, around 7% seen once. These receptors have no identified antigens. Sample: peripheral blood, taken 60 days after TCRalphabeta/CD19-depleted stem cell transplant. The receptors were sampled from a child younger than two who had a stem cell transplant for acute myeloid leukemia, so the T cells may come from the graft donor.

This clonotype was counted ten times or more. V gene TRBV30 combines with J gene TRBJ2-7; 8 positions agree with TRBD1. Germline CDR1 and CDR2: GTSNPN and SVGIG (reference sequence). V shed 2 bases and J 0 bases; nucleotides not matched to a gene: 3. The CDR3 covers 14 residues. CDR3 sequence (DNA): TGTGCCTGGAGTCCCGGGACAGGCTCCTACGAGCAGTACTTC. It specifies CAWSPGTGSYEQYF.

This clonotype was seen at least ten times. The chain employs TRBV24-1 and TRBJ2-7, with D tentatively TRBD1 or TRBD2 (5 bases each). Per the germline V gene, CDR1 is KGHDR and CDR2 is SFDVKD. Deletions cut 0 bases from V and 5 bases from J, with 19 bases between. CDR3 length equals 17 residues. CDR3 DNA sequence: TGTGCCACCAGTGATTTGGACAATGTTAGGGACCCCAACGAGCAGTACTTC. Encoded protein: CATSDLDNVRDPNEQYF.

This clonotype was detected many times. The rearrangement links TRBV7-6 to TRBJ2-5; D possibly matches TRBD1 or TRBD2 (5 bases each). The CDR3 is made up of 14 amino acids. Trimming cost V 3 bases and J 2 bases, with 10 bases left between them. Germline V lookup: CDR1 SGHVS, CDR2 FNYEAQ. Here the CDR3 DNA reads TGTGCCAGCAGCTTGCGCTGGGGGCAAGAGACCCAGTACTTC. Amino acid sequence: CASSLRWGQETQYF. Variable domain in full (rest from reference TRBV7-6 and TRBJ2-5): GAGVSQSPRYKVTKRGQDVALRCDPISGHVSLYWYRQALGQGPEFLTYFNYEAQQDKSGLPNDRFSAERPEGSISTLTIQRTEQRDSAMYRCASSLRWGQETQYFGPGTRLLVL.

This clonotype was counted ten times or more. The DNA of the CDR3 is TGTGCCAGCAGTCACGACGGAGGGACAGGCACAGATACGCAGTATTTT. It specifies CASSHDGGTGTDTQYF. The gene calls are TRBV6-5 and TRBJ2-3; D possibly corresponds to TRBD1 (7 bases). Trimming removed 5 bases at V and 1 base at J, with 16 bases between. Germline CDR1 MNHEY, CDR2 SVGAGI. The CDR3 sequence is 16 residues long.

Many counts were recorded for this clonotype. The J gene is TRBJ2-7, the V gene TRBV10-3; D ambiguous. Trimming removed 10 bases from V and 6 bases from J, with 16 bases in between. Germline values: CDR1 ENHRY, CDR2 SYGVKD. The CDR3 length is 12 residues. CDR3 sequence: CASGRSTLEQYF. Written as DNA, the CDR3 is TGTGCCAGCGGAAGGTCAACCCTCGAGCAGTACTTC.

Ten or more counts support this clonotype. J is TRBJ2-1 and V is TRBV5-1, with 12 bases matching TRBD1. Germline V CDR1 and CDR2: SGHRS, YFSETQ. This CDR3 contains 18 residues. With V trimmed by 3 bases and J by 1 base, 8 bases remained unmatched. The CDR3 DNA is TGCGCCAGCAGCTGGGACAGGGGGCGCGGATTGTCCTACAATGAGCAGTTCTTC. Translating gives CASSWDRGRGLSYNEQFF.

This clonotype has ten or more counts. The chain joins TRBV28 to TRBJ1-1; 9 bases line up with TRBD1. The V segment lost 7 bases and the J segment 6 bases; nucleotides outside the gene matches: 9. This CDR3 has 14 residues. Germline V lookup: CDR1 MDHEN, CDR2 SYDVKM. This chain's CDR3 is CASTLTNRGPEAFF. The CDR3, as DNA: TGTGCCAGCACCCTTACCAACAGGGGGCCTGAAGCTTTCTTT.

This clonotype was observed many times. V usage is TRBV20-1 and J usage is TRBJ1-6, with 7 bases that match TRBD1. J gave up 9 bases and V 2 bases, and 10 bases lay outside the gene matches. The CDR3 contains 15 residues. Germline V gene data show CDR1 as DFQATT and CDR2 as SNEGSKA (reference sequence). CDR3 sequence: CSARLTGRGSSPLHF. The DNA of the CDR3 is TGCAGTGCTAGATTGACAGGGCGAGGGAGTTCACCCCTCCACTTT.

This clonotype was detected many times. This CDR3 reads CASSQEWEPSSYNEQFF. CDR3 DNA: TGCGCCAGCAGCCAAGAGTGGGAGCCAAGCTCCTACAATGAGCAGTTCTTC. The rearrangement uses TRBV4-3 and TRBJ2-1; possibly TRBD2 for D (5 bases). From germline, CDR1 is LGHNA and CDR2 YSLEER. The CDR3 has 17 residues. Trimming pared 0 bases from V and 0 bases from J, leaving 12 bases between.

This clonotype was seen at least ten times. The V and J genes are TRBV27 and TRBJ2-7; D is ambiguous. The V gene's germline CDR1 is MNHEY and CDR2 SMNVEV (reference sequence). Trimming pared 2 bases from V and 3 bases from J, leaving 11 bases between. This CDR3 is 14 amino acids long. CDR3 nucleotides: TGTGCCAGCAGTTTAGCCACAAATTTCTACGAGCAGTACTTC. As protein: CASSLATNFYEQYF.

In this sample, this clonotype turned up many times. V is TRBV9 and J is TRBJ2-1; D remains unclear. The germline V gene has CDR1 SGDLS and CDR2 YYNGEE. Trimming removed 0 bases at V and 9 bases at J, with 4 bases between. The CDR3 totals 11 residues. The CDR3 region has the DNA TGTGCCAGCAGCGTAGCGGGTGAGCAGTTCTTC. Translation gives CASSVAGEQFF.

The table lists this clonotype with many counts. This chain links TRBV15 with TRBJ2-1; TRBD2 agrees at 8 bases. V lost 0 bases, J lost 5 bases, and 9 bases stayed unmatched. This CDR3 contains 17 residues. Germline V gene data show CDR1 as LNHNV and CDR2 as YYDKDF (reference sequence). Here the CDR3 reads CATSREGNGRGNNEQFF. CDR3 nucleotides: TGTGCCACCAGCAGAGAAGGGAACGGGAGGGGGAACAATGAGCAGTTCTTC.

The sample holds many counts of this clonotype. The CDR3 DNA sequence: TGTGCCAGCAGCTTAAGACCTTACGAGCAGTACTTC. Its translation is CASSLRPYEQYF. The gene calls are TRBV7-9 and TRBJ2-7; D gene ambiguous. The CDR3 loop spans 12 amino acids. Trimming cost V 2 bases and J 4 bases, with 6 bases left between them. Germline V gene sequence: CDR1 SEHNR, CDR2 FQNEAQ (reference sequence). Full variable domain (rest looked up from reference TRBV7-9 and TRBJ2-7): DTGVSQNPRHKITKRGQNVTFRCDPISEHNRLYWYRQTLGQGPEFLTYFQNEAQLEKSRLLSDRFSAERPKGSFSTLEIQRTEQGDSAMYLCASSLRPYEQYFGPGTRLTVT.

This clonotype was detected only a few times. The chain carries TRBV3-1 and TRBJ2-1; possibly TRBD2 for D (5 bases). The length of the CDR3 is 14 residues. Trimming cost V 0 bases and J 8 bases, with 11 bases left between them. Germline V gene sequence: CDR1 LGHDT, CDR2 YNNKEL (reference sequence). CDR3 coding DNA: TGTGCCAGCAGCCAAGATAGACTATTCGATGAGCAGTTCTTC. Its protein product is CASSQDRLFDEQFF.

In this sample, this clonotype turned up many times. This chain uses TRBV7-9 with TRBJ1-2; D may be TRBD1 (6 bases). V gave up 7 bases and J gave up 8 bases, with 14 bases separating them. CDR3 length equals 12 residues. CDR1 is SEHNR and CDR2 is FQNEAQ in the germline V gene (reference sequence). The CDR3, as DNA: TGTGCCAGCACCATAAACAGGGACGGCTACACCTTC. Encoded protein: CASTINRDGYTF.

This clonotype was seen at least ten times. This rearrangement joins TRBV27 to TRBJ1-1, with 7 bases aligning to TRBD1. Germline assignment: CDR1 MNHEY and CDR2 SMNVEV (reference sequence). Germline trimming cut 4 bases from V and 3 bases from J; bases unmatched to any gene: 11. The CDR3 runs to 16 residues. This CDR3 reads CASSSFYRGSYTEAFF. The DNA of the CDR3 is TGTGCCAGCAGTTCTTTCTACAGGGGCTCGTACACTGAAGCTTTCTTT.

This clonotype showed up many times. The rearrangement uses TRBV10-3 and TRBJ2-1, with 7 bases lining up with TRBD1. Looked up from germline, CDR1 is ENHRY and CDR2 is SYGVKD. Trimming removed 0 bases from V and 9 bases from J; junction bases left unmatched: 14. This CDR3 has 17 amino acids. CDR3 region: CAISESRQQGWKAEQFF. The CDR3 nucleotides read TGTGCCATCAGTGAGTCGAGGCAACAGGGGTGGAAGGCTGAGCAGTTCTTC.

This clonotype was observed at least ten times. The chain has TRBV29-1 and TRBJ2-7; a weak D match, TRBD2 (6 bases). V was shortened by 7 bases and J by 2 bases, with 15 bases between the two germline ends. CDR1 and CDR2 (germline): SQVTM, ANQGSEA. The CDR3 is 13 residues long. The CDR3 coding sequence is TGCAGCGCCGAAGGCGGGGAGGCCTACGAGCAGTACTTC. The encoded protein is CSAEGGEAYEQYF.

The sample holds many counts of this clonotype. The chain links TRBV2 to TRBJ2-7; the match to TRBD2 covers 10 bases. From germline, CDR1 is SNHLY and CDR2 FYNNEI. V trimming: 6 bases; J trimming: 0 bases; junction bases outside the gene matches: 8. The CDR3 has 16 residues. As DNA, the CDR3 is TGTGCCAGCAGGCCCCTAGGACTAGCGGCCTCCTACGAGCAGTACTTC. The encoded protein is CASRPLGLAASYEQYF. Variable domain in full (rest from reference TRBV2 and TRBJ2-7): EPEVTQTPSHQVTQMGQEVILRCVPISNHLYFYWYRQILGQKVEFLVSFYNNEISEKSEIFDDQFSVERPDGSNFTLKIRSTKLEDSAMYFCASRPLGLAASYEQYFGPGTRLTVT.

The sample holds many counts of this clonotype. The CDR3 DNA is TGCGCCAGCAGCTTACGCAAGGGGAACACCGGGGAGCTGTTTTTT. It translates to CASSLRKGNTGELFF. The chain is built from TRBV5-1 and TRBJ2-2, with unresolved D. V was shortened by 2 bases and J by 1 base, with 9 bases between the two germline ends. The CDR3 runs to 15 residues. Looked up from germline, CDR1 is SGHRS and CDR2 is YFSETQ.

This clonotype was observed many times. This chain links TRBV29-1 with TRBJ1-1, with D uncertain. CDR3 size: 13 residues. Trimming took 1 base from V and 0 from J, leaving 6 bases between them. Germline V CDR1 and CDR2: SQVTM, ANQGSEA. The CDR3 spells CSVEVTVNTEAFF. The CDR3 DNA reads as TGCAGCGTTGAAGTGACGGTGAACACTGAAGCTTTCTTT.

This clonotype was picked up many times. The chain uses TRBV9 and TRBJ1-2; 7 nucleotides line up with TRBD1. With 4 bases clipped from V and 5 bases from J, the junction kept 8 bases outside the gene matches. CDR1 and CDR2 from the germline V gene are SGDLS and YYNGEE. The CDR3 has 14 amino acids. As DNA, the CDR3 is TGTGCCAGCAGCACGACAGGGCTGGCGTATGGCTACACCTTC. This translates into CASSTTGLAYGYTF.

This clonotype has ten or more counts. The chain joins TRBV5-1 to TRBJ1-2; 9 nucleotides agree with TRBD1. Germline V gives CDR1 SGHRS, CDR2 YFSETQ. V trimming: 5 bases; J trimming: 4 bases; junction bases outside the gene matches: 6. The CDR3 has 14 amino acids. CDR3 residues: CASRQGQGLYGYTF. The CDR3 region has the DNA TGCGCCAGCAGACAAGGACAGGGGCTCTATGGCTACACCTTC.

At least ten counts were recorded for this clonotype. Written as DNA, the CDR3 is TGTGCCACCAGCACAGGACAGGGAACTTTCCTCAATCAGCCCCAGCATTTT. Translated, it gives CATSTGQGTFLNQPQHF. The chain uses TRBV15 and TRBJ1-5; 8 bases fit TRBD1. Germline trimming cut 4 bases from V and 3 bases from J; bases unmatched to any gene: 11. The CDR3 runs 17 residues. Germline CDR1 reads LNHNV; CDR2 reads YYDKDF (reference sequence).

This clonotype was observed many times. This rearrangement joins TRBV20-1 to TRBJ1-5; no clear D. Per the germline V gene, CDR1 is DFQATT and CDR2 is SNEGSKA (reference sequence). V was clipped by 6 bases and J by 7 bases, with 10 bases between them. The CDR3 contains 11 residues. CDR3 coding DNA: TGCAGTGCCGTCGACGACCAGCCCCAGCATTTT. Translation: CSAVDDQPQHF.

In its sample, this clonotype was seen many times. CDR3 sequence: CASSQGMAGGPYEQYF. The CDR3 nucleotides are TGTGCCAGCAGCCAAGGTATGGCGGGCGGGCCCTACGAGCAGTACTTC. The chain recombines TRBV4-2 with TRBJ2-7; D possibly corresponds to TRBD2 (5 bases). The CDR3 is made up of 16 amino acids. Germline V gene lookup returns CDR1 LGHNA and CDR2 YNFKEQ. Between the trimmed V and J ends, which lost 1 base and 2 bases, there was a span of 15 bases.

In this sample, this clonotype turned up many times. This chain links TRBV14 with TRBJ1-1; D unresolved. The germline V and J ends were trimmed by 0 bases and 1 base, with 9 bases remaining between them. The CDR3 spans 15 residues. Germline CDR1 reads SGHDN; CDR2 reads FVKESK. CDR3 in DNA: TGTGCCAGCAGCCAAGACAGCGGGAGGAACACTGAAGCTTTCTTT. Translation gives CASSQDSGRNTEAFF.

This clonotype was recorded at least ten times. The chain has TRBV15 and TRBJ2-5, with a tentative D call TRBD2 (5 bases). The CDR3 contains 17 residues. The germline gives CDR1 LNHNV, CDR2 YYDKDF (reference sequence). Deletions cut 0 bases from V and 6 bases from J, with 20 bases between. The CDR3 DNA is TGTGCCACCAGCAGAGATCTCCCGGGATCGGGTCACCAGACCCAGTACTTC. Protein product: CATSRDLPGSGHQTQYF.

In this sample, this clonotype turned up many times. This chain connects TRBV7-9 to TRBJ2-6, with 7 bases aligning to TRBD1. Trimming took 6 bases from V and 1 from J; bases not matched to a gene: 9. The CDR3 is made up of 17 amino acids. Germline assignment: CDR1 SEHNR and CDR2 FQNEAQ (reference sequence). The CDR3 reads CASSSTGDLSGANVLTF. The CDR3 region has the DNA TGTGCCAGCAGTTCCACAGGGGATTTATCTGGGGCCAACGTCCTGACTTTC.